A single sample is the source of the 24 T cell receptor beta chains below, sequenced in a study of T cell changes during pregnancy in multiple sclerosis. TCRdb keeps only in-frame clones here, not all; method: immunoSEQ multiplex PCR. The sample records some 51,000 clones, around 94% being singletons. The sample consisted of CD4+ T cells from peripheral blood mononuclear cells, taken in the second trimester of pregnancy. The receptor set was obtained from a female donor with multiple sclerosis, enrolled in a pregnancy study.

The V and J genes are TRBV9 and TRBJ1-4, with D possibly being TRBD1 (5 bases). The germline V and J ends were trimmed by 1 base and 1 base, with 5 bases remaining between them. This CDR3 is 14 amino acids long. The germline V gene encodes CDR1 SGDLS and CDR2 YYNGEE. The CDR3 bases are TGTGCCAGCAGCGTACAGGGAACTAATGAAAAACTGTTTTTT. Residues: CASSVQGTNEKLFF.

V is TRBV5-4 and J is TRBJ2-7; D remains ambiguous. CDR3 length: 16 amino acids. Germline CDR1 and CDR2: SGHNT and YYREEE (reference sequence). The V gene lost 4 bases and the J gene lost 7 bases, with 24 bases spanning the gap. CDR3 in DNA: TGTGCCAGCAGCAGCCGCACTGGGCGACGAGCCGCGGAGCAGTACTTC. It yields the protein CASSSRTGRRAAEQYF.

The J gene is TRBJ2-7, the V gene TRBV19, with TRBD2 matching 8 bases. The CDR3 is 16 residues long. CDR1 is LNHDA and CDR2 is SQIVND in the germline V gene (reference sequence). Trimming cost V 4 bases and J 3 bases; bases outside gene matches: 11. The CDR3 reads CASSTLSGGQNYEQYF. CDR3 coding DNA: TGTGCCAGTAGTACGCTATCGGGGGGGCAGAACTACGAGCAGTACTTC.

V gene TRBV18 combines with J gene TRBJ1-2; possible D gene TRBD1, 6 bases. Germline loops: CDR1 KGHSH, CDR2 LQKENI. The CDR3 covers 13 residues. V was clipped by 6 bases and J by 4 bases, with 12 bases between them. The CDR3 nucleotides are TGTGCCAGCTCGGCGGACAGTATCTATGGCTACACCTTC. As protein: CASSADSIYGYTF.

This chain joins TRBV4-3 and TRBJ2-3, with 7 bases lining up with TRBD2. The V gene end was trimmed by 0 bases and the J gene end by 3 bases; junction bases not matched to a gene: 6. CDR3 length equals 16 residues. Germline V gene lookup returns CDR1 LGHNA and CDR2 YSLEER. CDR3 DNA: TGCGCCAGCAGCCAAGAAGGCTTCGGGGGGACAGATACGCAGTATTTT. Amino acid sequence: CASSQEGFGGTDTQYF.

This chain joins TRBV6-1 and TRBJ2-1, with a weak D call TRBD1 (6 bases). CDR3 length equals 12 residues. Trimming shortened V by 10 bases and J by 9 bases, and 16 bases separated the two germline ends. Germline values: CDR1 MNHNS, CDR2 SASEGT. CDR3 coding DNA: TGTGCCAACAGGCCAGGGGTCGGTGAGCAGTTCTTC. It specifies CANRPGVGEQFF.

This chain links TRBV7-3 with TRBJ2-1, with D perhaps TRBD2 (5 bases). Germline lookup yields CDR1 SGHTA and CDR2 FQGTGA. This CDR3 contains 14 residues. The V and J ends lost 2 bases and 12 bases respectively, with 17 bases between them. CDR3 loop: CASSLEGSGSAQFF. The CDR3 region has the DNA TGTGCCAGCAGCTTAGAGGGCAGCGGAAGTGCGCAGTTCTTC.

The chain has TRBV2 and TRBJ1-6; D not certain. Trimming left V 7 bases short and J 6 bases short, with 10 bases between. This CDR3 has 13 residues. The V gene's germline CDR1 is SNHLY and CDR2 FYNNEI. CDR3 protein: CASIRSLNSPLHF. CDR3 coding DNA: TGTGCCAGCATCCGTTCCCTTAATTCACCCCTCCACTTT.

The CDR3 nucleotides are TGTGCCAGCAGTCGAACAGGACATTCCTACGAGCAGTACTTC. It is translated as CASSRTGHSYEQYF. The V call is TRBV6-5, the J call TRBJ2-7; tentatively, D is TRBD1 (5 bases). CDR3 size: 14 residues. The V and J ends lost 5 bases and 1 base respectively, with 12 bases between them. CDR1 MNHEY and CDR2 SVGAGI come from the germline V gene.

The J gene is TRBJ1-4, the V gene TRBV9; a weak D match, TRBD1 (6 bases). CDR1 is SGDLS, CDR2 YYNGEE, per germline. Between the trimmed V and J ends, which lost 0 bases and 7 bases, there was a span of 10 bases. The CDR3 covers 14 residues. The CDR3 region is CASSVAAGAEKLFF. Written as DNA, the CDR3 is TGTGCCAGCAGCGTAGCGGCAGGGGCTGAAAAACTGTTTTTT.

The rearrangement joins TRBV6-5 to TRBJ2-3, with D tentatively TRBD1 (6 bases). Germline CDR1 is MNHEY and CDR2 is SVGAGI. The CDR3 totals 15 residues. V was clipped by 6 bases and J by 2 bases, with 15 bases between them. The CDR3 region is CASSLQGAYTDTQYF. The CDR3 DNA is TGTGCCAGCAGCCTACAGGGAGCGTACACAGATACGCAGTATTTT.

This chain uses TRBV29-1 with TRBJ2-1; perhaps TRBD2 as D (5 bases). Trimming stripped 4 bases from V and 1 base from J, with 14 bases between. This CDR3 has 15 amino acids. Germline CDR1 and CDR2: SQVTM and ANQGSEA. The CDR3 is CSVGARGNSYNEQFF. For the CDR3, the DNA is TGCAGCGTTGGGGCCCGGGGAAATTCCTACAATGAGCAGTTCTTC.

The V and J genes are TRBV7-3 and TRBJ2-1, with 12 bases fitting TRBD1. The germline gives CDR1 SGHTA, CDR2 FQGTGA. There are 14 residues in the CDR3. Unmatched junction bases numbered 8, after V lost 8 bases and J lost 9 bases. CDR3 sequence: CASRPGTGGGEQFF. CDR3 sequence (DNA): TGTGCCAGCCGGCCTGGGACAGGGGGCGGTGAGCAGTTCTTC. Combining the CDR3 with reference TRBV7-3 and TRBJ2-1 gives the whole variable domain GAGVSQTPSNKVTEKGKYVELRCDPISGHTALYWYRQSLGQGPEFLIYFQGTGAADDSGLPNDRFFAVRPEGSVSTLKIQRTERGDSAVYLCASRPGTGGGEQFFGPGTRLTVL.

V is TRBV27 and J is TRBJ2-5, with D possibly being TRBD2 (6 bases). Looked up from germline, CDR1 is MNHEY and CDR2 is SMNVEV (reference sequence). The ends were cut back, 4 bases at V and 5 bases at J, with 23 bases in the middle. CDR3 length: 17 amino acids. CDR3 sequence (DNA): TGTGCCAGCAGTTCCCACTACGGGGGAGCCCTCGGGGAGACCCAGTACTTC. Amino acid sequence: CASSSHYGGALGETQYF.

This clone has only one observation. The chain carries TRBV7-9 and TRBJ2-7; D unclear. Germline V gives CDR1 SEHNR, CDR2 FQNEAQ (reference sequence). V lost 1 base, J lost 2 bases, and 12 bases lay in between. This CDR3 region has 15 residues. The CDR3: CASSLGLREAYEQYF. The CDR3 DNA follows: TGTGCCAGCAGCTTAGGACTCCGCGAAGCCTACGAGCAGTACTTC.

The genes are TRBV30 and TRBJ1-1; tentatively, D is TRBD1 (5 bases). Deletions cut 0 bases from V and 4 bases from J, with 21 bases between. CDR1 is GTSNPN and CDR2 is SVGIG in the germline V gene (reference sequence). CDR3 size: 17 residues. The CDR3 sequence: CAWSVRRWGGRGTEAFF. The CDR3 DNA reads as TGTGCCTGGAGTGTTCGTCGGTGGGGGGGAAGGGGCACTGAAGCTTTCTTT.

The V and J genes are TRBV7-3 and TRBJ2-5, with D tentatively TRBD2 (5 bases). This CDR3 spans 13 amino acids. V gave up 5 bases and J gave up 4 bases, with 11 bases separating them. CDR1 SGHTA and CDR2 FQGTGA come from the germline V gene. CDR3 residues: CASSRAGGETQYF. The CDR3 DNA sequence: TGTGCCAGCAGCCGGGCGGGTGGAGAGACCCAGTACTTC.

In nucleotides, the CDR3 is TGCAGCGCGATCCCGGACTCCTCGAAAGGGAATGAGCAGTTCTTC. As protein: CSAIPDSSKGNEQFF. The V call is TRBV29-1, the J call TRBJ2-1, with D tentatively TRBD2 (5 bases). The length of the CDR3 is 15 residues. CDR1 and CDR2 (germline): SQVTM, ANQGSEA. V shed 7 bases and J shed 7 bases, with 23 bases lying between them.

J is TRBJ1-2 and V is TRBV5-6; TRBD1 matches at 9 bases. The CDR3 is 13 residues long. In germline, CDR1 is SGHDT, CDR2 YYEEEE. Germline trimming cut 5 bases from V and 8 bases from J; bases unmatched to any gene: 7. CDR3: CASSLQGAEGYTF. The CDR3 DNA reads TGTGCCAGCAGTCTACAGGGGGCGGAGGGCTACACCTTC.

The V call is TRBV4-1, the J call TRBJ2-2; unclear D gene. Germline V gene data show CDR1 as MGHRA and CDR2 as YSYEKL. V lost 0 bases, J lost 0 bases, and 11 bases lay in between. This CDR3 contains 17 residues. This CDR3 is CASSQELSVANTGELFF. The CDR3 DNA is TGCGCCAGCAGCCAAGAACTGAGTGTCGCGAACACCGGGGAGCTGTTTTTT.

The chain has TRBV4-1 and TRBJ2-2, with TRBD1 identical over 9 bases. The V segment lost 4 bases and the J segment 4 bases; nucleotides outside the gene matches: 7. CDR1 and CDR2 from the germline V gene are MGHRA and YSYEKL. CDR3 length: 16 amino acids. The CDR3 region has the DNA TGCGCCAGCAGCCCGGGACAGGGCTCCTCCACCGGGGAGCTGTTTTTT. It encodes CASSPGQGSSTGELFF.

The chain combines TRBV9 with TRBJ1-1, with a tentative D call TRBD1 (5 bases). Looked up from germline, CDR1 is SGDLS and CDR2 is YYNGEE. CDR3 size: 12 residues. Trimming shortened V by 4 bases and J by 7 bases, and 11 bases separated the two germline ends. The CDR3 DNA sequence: TGTGCCAGCAGCCCGACAGTAGGTGAAGCTTTCTTT. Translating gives CASSPTVGEAFF.

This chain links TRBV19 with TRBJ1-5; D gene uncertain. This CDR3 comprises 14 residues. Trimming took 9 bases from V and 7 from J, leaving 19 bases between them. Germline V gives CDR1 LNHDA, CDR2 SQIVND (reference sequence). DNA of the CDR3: TGTGCCAGCCGTGACGCGCTTGTGGAGCAGCCCCAGCATTTT. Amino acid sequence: CASRDALVEQPQHF.

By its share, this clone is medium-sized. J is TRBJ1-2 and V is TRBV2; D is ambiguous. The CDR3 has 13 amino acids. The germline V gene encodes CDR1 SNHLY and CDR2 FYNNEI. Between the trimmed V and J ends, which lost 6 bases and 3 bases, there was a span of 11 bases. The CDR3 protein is CASREGSDYGYTF. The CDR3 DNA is TGTGCCAGCAGGGAGGGCTCCGACTATGGCTACACCTTC.